This entry concerns a single TCR beta chain. Its antigen is not identified. The authors divided CD4+ cells into CD45RA+ naive and CD45RA-negative memory subsets. Measured with immunoSEQ multiplex PCR; TCRdb has only the in-frame clones, and not every one. Of approximately 240,000 clones in the sample, about 65% were seen once. The data belong to a study of shared clonotypes between healthy human individuals. Overall study results and limits: Clonotypes shared by all four donors outscored non-shared clonotypes in generation probability.

The CDR3 is made up of 15 amino acids. The germline V gene has CDR1 MNHNY and CDR2 SVGAGI (reference sequence). J lost 6 bases, V lost 7 bases, and 13 bases had no gene match. V is TRBV6-6 and J is TRBJ1-2; 8 bases align to TRBD1. The TCR originated in a man younger than 40 in good health. Sequences were obtained from memory CD4+ T cells sorted from blood. Documented subset: CD45RA-negative fraction. The chain's CDR3 is CASTQRGAGGHGYTF. CDR3 bases: TGTGCCAGCACTCAACGGGGCGCAGGGGGCCATGGCTACACCTTC.